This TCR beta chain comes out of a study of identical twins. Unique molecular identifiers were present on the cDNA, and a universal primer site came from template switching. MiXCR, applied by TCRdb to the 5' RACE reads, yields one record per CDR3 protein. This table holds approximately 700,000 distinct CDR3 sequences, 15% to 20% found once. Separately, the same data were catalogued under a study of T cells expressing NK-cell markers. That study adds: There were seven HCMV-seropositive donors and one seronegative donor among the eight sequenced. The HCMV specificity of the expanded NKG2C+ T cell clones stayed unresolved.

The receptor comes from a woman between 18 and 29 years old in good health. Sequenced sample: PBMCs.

CDR3 residues: CASSPRDSFYGYTF. In DNA, the CDR3 is TGTGCCAGCAGTCCCCGGGACAGCTTCTATGGCTACACCTTC. This chain uses TRBV7-8 with TRBJ1-2, with 7 bases lining up with TRBD1. Germline V lookup: CDR1 SGHVS, CDR2 FQNEAQ. CDR3 length equals 14 residues. V gave up 6 bases and J gave up 4 bases; unmatched junction bases: 8. Looking up the rest from reference TRBV7-8 and TRBJ1-2 gives the full variable domain: GAGVSQSPRYKVAKRGQDVALRCDPISGHVSLFWYQQALGQGPEFLTYFQNEAQLDKSGLPSDRFFAERPEGSVSTLKIQRTQQEDSAVYLCASSPRDSFYGYTFGSGTRLTVV.